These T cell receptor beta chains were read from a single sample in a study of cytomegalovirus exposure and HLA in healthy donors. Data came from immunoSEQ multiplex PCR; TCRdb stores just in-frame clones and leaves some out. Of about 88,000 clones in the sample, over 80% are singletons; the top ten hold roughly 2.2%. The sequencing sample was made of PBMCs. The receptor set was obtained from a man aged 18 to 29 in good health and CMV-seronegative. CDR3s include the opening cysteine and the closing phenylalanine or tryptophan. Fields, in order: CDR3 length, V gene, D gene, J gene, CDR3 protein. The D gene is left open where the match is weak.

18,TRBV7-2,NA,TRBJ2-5,CASSHRSPIREPQETQYF
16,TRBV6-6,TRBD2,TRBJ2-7,CASIGTSGSLAYEQYF
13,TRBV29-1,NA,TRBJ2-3,CSVGPSAKDTQYF
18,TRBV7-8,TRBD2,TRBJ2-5,CASSLALGLGKLQETQYF
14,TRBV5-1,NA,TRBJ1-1,CASSLVGAIAEAFF
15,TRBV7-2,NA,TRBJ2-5,CASSLSAGARETQYF
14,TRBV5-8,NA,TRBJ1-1,CASSLGHRNTEAFF
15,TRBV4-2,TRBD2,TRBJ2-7,CASSQEGLGTYEQYF
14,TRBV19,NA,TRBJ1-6,CASSRQSYNSPLHF
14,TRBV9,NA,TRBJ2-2,CASSVDGGNGELFF
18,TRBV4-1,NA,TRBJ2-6,CASSYPAEVSSGANVLTF
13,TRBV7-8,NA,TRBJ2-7,CASSPRVAGEQYF
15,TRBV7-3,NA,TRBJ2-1,CASSFSRDFTNEQFF
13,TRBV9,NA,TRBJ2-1,CASSDIAHNEQFF
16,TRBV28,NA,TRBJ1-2,CASSFVGGMSSGGYTF
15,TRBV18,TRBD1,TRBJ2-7,CASSPPTGGEYEQYF
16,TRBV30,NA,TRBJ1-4,CARTERGGRTNEKLFF
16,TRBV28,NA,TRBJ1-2,CASRVMGGTIYYGYTF
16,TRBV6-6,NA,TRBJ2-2,CASTIARTAMAGELFF